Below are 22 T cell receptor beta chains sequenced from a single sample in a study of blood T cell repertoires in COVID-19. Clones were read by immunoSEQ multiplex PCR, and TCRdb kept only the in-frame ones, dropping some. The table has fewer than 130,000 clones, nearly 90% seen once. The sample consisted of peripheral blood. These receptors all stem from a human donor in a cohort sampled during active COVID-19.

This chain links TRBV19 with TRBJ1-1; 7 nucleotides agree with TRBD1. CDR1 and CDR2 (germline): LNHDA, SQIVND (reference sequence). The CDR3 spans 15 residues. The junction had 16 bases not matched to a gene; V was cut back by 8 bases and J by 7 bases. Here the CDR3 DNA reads TGTGCCAGTCAGTCGTTAGGACAGGCCATCGATGAAGCTTTCTTT. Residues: CASQSLGQAIDEAFF. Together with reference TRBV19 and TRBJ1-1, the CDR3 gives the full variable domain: DGGITQSPKYLFRKEGQNVTLSCEQNLNHDAMYWYRQDPGQGLRLIYYSQIVNDFQKGDIAEGYSVSREKKESFPLTVTSAQKNPTAFYLCASQSLGQAIDEAFFGQGTRLTVV.

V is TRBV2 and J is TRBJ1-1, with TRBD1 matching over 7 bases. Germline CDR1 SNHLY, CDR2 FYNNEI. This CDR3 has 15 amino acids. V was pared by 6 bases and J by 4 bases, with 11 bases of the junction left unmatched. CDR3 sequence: CASRRTGLMSTEAFF. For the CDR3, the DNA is TGTGCCAGCAGACGGACAGGACTAATGAGCACTGAAGCTTTCTTT. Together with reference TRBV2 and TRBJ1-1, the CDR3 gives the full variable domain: EPEVTQTPSHQVTQMGQEVILRCVPISNHLYFYWYRQILGQKVEFLVSFYNNEISEKSEIFDDQFSVERPDGSNFTLKIRSTKLEDSAMYFCASRRTGLMSTEAFFGQGTRLTVV.

The CDR3: CAIKRGGNTDTQYF. The CDR3 region has the DNA TGTGCCATCAAACGGGGGGGAAACACAGATACGCAGTATTTT. The V call is TRBV6-5, the J call TRBJ2-3; 8 bases match TRBD2. This CDR3 has 14 residues. After removal of 10 bases from V and 2 bases from J, the junction contained 8 bases not matched to a gene. Per the germline V gene, CDR1 is MNHEY and CDR2 is SVGAGI.

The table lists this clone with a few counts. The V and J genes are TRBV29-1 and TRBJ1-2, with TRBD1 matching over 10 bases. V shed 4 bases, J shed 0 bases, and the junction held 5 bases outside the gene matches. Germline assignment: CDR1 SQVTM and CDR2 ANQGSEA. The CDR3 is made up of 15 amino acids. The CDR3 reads CSVALGTGANYGYTF. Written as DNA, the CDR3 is TGCAGCGTTGCTCTGGGGACAGGGGCTAACTATGGCTACACCTTC.

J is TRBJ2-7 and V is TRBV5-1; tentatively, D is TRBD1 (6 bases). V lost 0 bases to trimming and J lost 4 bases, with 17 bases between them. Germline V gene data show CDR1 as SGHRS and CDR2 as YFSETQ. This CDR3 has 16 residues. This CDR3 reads CASSLDPDPRGYEQYF. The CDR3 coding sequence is TGCGCCAGCAGCTTGGACCCGGACCCGAGGGGGTACGAGCAGTACTTC.

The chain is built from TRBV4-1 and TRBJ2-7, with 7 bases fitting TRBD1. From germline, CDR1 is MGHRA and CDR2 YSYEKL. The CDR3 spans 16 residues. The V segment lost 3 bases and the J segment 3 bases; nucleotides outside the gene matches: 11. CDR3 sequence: CASSQPGQVLYYEQYF. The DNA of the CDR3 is TGCGCCAGCAGCCAGCCAGGACAGGTATTATACTACGAGCAGTACTTC.

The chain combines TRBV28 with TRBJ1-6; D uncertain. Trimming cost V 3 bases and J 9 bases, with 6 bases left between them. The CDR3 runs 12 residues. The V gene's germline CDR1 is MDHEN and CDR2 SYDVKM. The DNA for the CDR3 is TGTGCCAGCAGTTTGGTCGGTTCACCCCTCCACTTT. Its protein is CASSLVGSPLHF.

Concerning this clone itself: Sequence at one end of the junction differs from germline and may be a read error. The CDR3 protein is CASSLAGGTATSF. DNA for the CDR3: TGTGCCAGCAGCTTAGCCGGCGGGACAGCTACCTCCTTC. The chain has TRBV7-9 and TRBJ1-2; 7 bases agree with TRBD1. This CDR3 is 13 amino acids long. Germline V gene data show CDR1 as SEHNR and CDR2 as FQNEAQ (reference sequence).

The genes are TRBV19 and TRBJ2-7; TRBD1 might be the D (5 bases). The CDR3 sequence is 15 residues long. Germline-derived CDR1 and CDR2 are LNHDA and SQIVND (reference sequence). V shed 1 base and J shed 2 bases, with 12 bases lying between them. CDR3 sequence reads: CASSIGAGIAYEQYF. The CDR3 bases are TGTGCCAGTAGTATAGGTGCAGGGATAGCCTACGAGCAGTACTTC. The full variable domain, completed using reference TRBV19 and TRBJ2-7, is DGGITQSPKYLFRKEGQNVTLSCEQNLNHDAMYWYRQDPGQGLRLIYYSQIVNDFQKGDIAEGYSVSREKKESFPLTVTSAQKNPTAFYLCASSIGAGIAYEQYFGPGTRLTVT.

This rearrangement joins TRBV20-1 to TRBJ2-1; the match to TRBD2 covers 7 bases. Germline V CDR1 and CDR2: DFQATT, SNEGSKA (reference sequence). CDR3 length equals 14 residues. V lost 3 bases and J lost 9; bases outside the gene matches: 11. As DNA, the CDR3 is TGCAGTGCTAGTGCGGGAGCGGGCGACGGTGAGCAGTTCTTC. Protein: CSASAGAGDGEQFF.

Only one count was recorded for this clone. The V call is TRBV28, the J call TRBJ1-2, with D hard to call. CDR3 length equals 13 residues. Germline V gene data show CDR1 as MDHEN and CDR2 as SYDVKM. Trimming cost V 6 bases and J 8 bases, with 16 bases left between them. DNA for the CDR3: TGTGCCAGCAGCCGACCCGGGAAAGGCGGCTACACCTTC. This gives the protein CASSRPGKGGYTF.

The CDR3 DNA reads as TGCGCCAGCAGCTTGCTAGGGGAGGAAAACAATGAGCAGTTCTTC. It translates to CASSLLGEENNEQFF. The rearrangement joins TRBV5-1 to TRBJ2-1, with D tentatively TRBD2 (6 bases). The CDR3 covers 15 residues. V lost 1 base, J lost 5 bases, and 13 bases lay in between. Looked up from germline, CDR1 is SGHRS and CDR2 is YFSETQ. The full variable domain, in which reference TRBV5-1 and TRBJ2-1 provide the parts outside the CDR3, is KAGVTQTPRYLIKTRGQQVTLSCSPISGHRSVSWYQQTPGQGLQFLFEYFSETQRNKGNFPGRFSGRQFSNSRSEMNVSTLELGDSALYLCASSLLGEENNEQFFGPGTRLTVL.

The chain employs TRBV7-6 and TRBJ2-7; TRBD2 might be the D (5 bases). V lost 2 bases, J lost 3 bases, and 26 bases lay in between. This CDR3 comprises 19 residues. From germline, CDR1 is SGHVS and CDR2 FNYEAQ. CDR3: CASSLRDWGAEENVYEQYF. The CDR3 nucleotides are TGTGCCAGCAGCTTACGCGATTGGGGAGCGGAAGAAAACGTCTACGAGCAGTACTTC.

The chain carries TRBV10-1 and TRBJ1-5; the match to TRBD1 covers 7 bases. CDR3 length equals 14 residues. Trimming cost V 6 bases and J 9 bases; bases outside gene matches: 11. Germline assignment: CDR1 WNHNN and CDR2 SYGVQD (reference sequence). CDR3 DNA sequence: TGCGCCAGCAGGGAGACAGGGTGGGGGGGGCCCCAGCATTTT. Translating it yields CASRETGWGGPQHF.

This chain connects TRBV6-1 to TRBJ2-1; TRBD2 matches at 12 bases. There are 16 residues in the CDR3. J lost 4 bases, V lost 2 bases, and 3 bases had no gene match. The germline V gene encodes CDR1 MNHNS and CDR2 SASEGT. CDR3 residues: CASSETSGRSYNEQFF. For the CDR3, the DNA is TGTGCCAGCAGTGAAACTAGCGGGAGGAGTTACAATGAGCAGTTCTTC.

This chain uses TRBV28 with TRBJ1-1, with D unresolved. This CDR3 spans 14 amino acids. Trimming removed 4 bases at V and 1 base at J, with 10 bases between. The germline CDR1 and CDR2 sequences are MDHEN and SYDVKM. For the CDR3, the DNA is TGTGCCAGCAGTTACACCATACCGAACACTGAAGCTTTCTTT. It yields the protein CASSYTIPNTEAFF. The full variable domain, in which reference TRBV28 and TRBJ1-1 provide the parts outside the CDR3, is DVKVTQSSRYLVKRTGEKVFLECVQDMDHENMFWYRQDPGLGLRLIYFSYDVKMKEKGDIPEGYSVSREKKERFSLILESASTNQTSMYLCASSYTIPNTEAFFGQGTRLTVV.

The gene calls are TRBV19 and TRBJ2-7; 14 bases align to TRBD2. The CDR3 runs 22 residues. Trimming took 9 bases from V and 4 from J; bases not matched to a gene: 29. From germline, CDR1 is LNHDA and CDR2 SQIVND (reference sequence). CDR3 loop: CASSLYFPHGLAGGGGQYEQYF. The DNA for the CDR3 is TGTGCCAGCTCCCTCTACTTCCCACACGGACTAGCGGGAGGAGGTGGGCAGTACGAGCAGTACTTC. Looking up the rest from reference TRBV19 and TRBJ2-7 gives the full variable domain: DGGITQSPKYLFRKEGQNVTLSCEQNLNHDAMYWYRQDPGQGLRLIYYSQIVNDFQKGDIAEGYSVSREKKESFPLTVTSAQKNPTAFYLCASSLYFPHGLAGGGGQYEQYFGPGTRLTVT.

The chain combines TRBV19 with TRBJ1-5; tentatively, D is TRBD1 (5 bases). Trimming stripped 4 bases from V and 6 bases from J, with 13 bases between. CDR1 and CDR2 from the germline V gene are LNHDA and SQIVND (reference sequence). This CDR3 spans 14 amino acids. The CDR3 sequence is CASSTQGSGQPQHF. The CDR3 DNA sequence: TGTGCCAGTAGTACCCAGGGTTCGGGTCAGCCCCAGCATTTT.

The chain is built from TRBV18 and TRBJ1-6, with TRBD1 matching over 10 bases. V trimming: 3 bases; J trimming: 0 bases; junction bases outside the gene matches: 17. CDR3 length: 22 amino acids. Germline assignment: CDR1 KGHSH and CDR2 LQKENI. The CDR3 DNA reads TGTGCCAGCTCACCTCGGGCCGTCTCGGGACAGGGGCTATACTCCTATAATTCACCCCTCCACTTT. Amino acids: CASSPRAVSGQGLYSYNSPLHF. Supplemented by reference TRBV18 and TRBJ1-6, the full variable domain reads NAGVMQNPRHLVRRRGQEARLRCSPMKGHSHVYWYRQLPEEGLKFMVYLQKENIIDESGMPKERFSAEFPKEGPSILRIQQVVRGDSAAYFCASSPRAVSGQGLYSYNSPLHFGNGTRLTVT.

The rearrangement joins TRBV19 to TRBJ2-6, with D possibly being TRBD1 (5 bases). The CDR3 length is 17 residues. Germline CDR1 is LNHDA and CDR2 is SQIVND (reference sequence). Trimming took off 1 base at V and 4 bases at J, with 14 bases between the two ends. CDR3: CASSIGWGRRGANVLTF. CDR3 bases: TGTGCCAGTAGTATAGGATGGGGCAGAAGAGGGGCCAACGTCCTGACTTTC.

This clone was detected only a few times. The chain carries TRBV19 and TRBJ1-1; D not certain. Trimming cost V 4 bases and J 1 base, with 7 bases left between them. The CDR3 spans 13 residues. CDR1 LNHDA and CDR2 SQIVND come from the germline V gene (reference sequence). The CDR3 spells CASSTLPNTEAFF. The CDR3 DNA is TGTGCCAGTAGTACCCTTCCGAACACTGAAGCTTTCTTT. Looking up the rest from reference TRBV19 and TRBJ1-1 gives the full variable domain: DGGITQSPKYLFRKEGQNVTLSCEQNLNHDAMYWYRQDPGQGLRLIYYSQIVNDFQKGDIAEGYSVSREKKESFPLTVTSAQKNPTAFYLCASSTLPNTEAFFGQGTRLTVV.

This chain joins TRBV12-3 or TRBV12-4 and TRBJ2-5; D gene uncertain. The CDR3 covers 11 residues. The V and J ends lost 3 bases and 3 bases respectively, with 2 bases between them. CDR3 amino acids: CASSFEETQYF. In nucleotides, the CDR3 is TGTGCCAGCAGTTTCGAAGAGACCCAGTACTTC.